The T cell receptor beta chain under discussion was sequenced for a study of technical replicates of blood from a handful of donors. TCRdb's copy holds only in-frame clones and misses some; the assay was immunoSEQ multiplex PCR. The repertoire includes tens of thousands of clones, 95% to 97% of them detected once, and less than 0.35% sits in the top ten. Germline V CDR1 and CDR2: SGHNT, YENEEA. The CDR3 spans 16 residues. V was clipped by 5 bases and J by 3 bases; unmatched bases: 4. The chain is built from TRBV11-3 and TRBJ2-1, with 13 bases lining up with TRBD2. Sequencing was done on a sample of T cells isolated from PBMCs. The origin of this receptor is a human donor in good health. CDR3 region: CASSPGLAGFYNEQFF. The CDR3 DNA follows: TGTGCCAGCAGCCCGGGACTAGCGGGATTCTACAATGAGCAGTTCTTC.